The 23 T cell receptor beta chains in this list originate from one sample, sequenced in a study of blood T cell repertoires in COVID-19. The method was immunoSEQ multiplex PCR; TCRdb's version includes in-frame clones alone and lacks a portion of them. The table shows over 200,000 clones, with roughly four fifths occurring only once. Source material: peripheral blood. The receptors here all came from a middle-aged man with active or convalescent COVID-19.

The chain recombines TRBV2 with TRBJ2-3, with 14 bases that match TRBD2. V dropped 6 bases and J dropped 4; count of bases not matched to a gene: 6. The CDR3 totals 16 residues. CDR1 is SNHLY, CDR2 FYNNEI, per germline. CDR3 sequence reads: CASSLTSGGAPDTQYF. CDR3 nucleotide sequence: TGTGCCAGCAGCTTGACTAGCGGGGGGGCCCCAGATACGCAGTATTTT. Together with reference TRBV2 and TRBJ2-3, the CDR3 gives the full variable domain: EPEVTQTPSHQVTQMGQEVILRCVPISNHLYFYWYRQILGQKVEFLVSFYNNEISEKSEIFDDQFSVERPDGSNFTLKIRSTKLEDSAMYFCASSLTSGGAPDTQYFGPGTRLTVL.

The CDR3 coding sequence is TGTGCCAGCAGTAAGGACAGCTTCTACACTGAAGCTTTCTTT. Protein product: CASSKDSFYTEAFF. The chain uses TRBV6-5 and TRBJ1-1, with D possibly TRBD1 on 6 matching bases. Per the germline V gene, CDR1 is MNHEY and CDR2 is SVGAGI. Trimming removed 5 bases from V and 3 bases from J, with 13 bases in between. The length of the CDR3 is 14 residues.

This clone was counted once. This chain joins TRBV30 and TRBJ2-5; 11 bases fit TRBD2. CDR3 length: 16 amino acids. CDR1 is GTSNPN and CDR2 is SVGIG in the germline V gene (reference sequence). The V gene end was trimmed by 7 bases and the J gene end by 0 bases; junction bases not matched to a gene: 10. CDR3 residues: CAYLRLAGGHQETQYF. For the CDR3, the DNA is TGTGCCTACCTGCGGCTAGCGGGGGGCCACCAAGAGACCCAGTACTTC.

This rearrangement joins TRBV28 to TRBJ2-7; D might be TRBD2 (6 bases). CDR3 length: 15 residues. Deletions cut 7 bases from V and 7 bases from J, with 23 bases between. Germline V gene sequence: CDR1 MDHEN, CDR2 SYDVKM. Here the CDR3 DNA reads TGTGCCAGCACCCTAGTAGGACTAAAACCATTTGAGCAGTACTTC. It encodes CASTLVGLKPFEQYF.

The rearrangement links TRBV7-2 to TRBJ2-5, with 11 bases lining up with TRBD2. Germline V CDR1 and CDR2: SGHTA, FQGNSA. The J segment lost 2 bases and the V segment lost 4 bases, leaving 6 bases of the junction unmatched. The CDR3 consists of 16 residues. This CDR3 reads CASSSLAGGGQETQYF. CDR3 DNA: TGTGCCAGCAGCTCTCTAGCGGGGGGTGGGCAAGAGACCCAGTACTTC.

The genes are TRBV25-1 and TRBJ2-7, with a weak D call TRBD1 (5 bases). This CDR3 has 14 residues. The ends were cut back, 1 base at V and 1 base at J, with 8 bases in the middle. CDR1 is MGHDK and CDR2 is SYGVNS in the germline V gene. CDR3 region: CASSEWGRSYEQYF. The CDR3 DNA reads as TGTGCCAGCAGTGAATGGGGCAGGTCCTACGAGCAGTACTTC.

The rearrangement links TRBV2 to TRBJ1-5; weak D call: TRBD1 (5 bases). CDR3 length: 13 residues. Germline V gene data show CDR1 as SNHLY and CDR2 as FYNNEI. The germline V and J ends were trimmed by 8 bases and 0 bases, with 8 bases remaining between them. Here the CDR3 reads CASGGDSNQPQHF. CDR3 in DNA: TGTGCCAGCGGAGGGGATAGCAATCAGCCCCAGCATTTT.

For this clone: Other DNA sequences of this sample code for an identical CDR3. The rearrangement uses TRBV21-1 and TRBJ2-1; the DNA was not compared with TRBD2, the D call given in the table. TRBV21-1 is marked as a pseudogene. The CDR3 covers 18 residues. This CDR3 reads CASSKGRTSGGEDDEQFF. CDR3 coding DNA: TGTGCCAGCAGCAAAGGTCGGACGAGTGGGGGGGAAGACGATGAGCAGTTCTTC.

The chain employs TRBV27 and TRBJ1-6; 12 positions agree with TRBD1. The CDR3 length is 17 residues. Germline V gives CDR1 MNHEY, CDR2 SMNVEV (reference sequence). V shed 3 bases and J 8 bases; nucleotides not matched to a gene: 8. Here the CDR3 reads CASSFAGTGGAYSPLHF. The CDR3 DNA sequence: TGTGCCAGCAGTTTCGCAGGGACAGGGGGCGCGTATTCACCCCTCCACTTT.

The rearrangement uses TRBV7-9 and TRBJ1-1, with 9 positions matching TRBD1. With 3 bases clipped from V and 10 bases from J, the junction kept 6 bases outside the gene matches. This CDR3 region has 13 residues. Germline V lookup: CDR1 SEHNR, CDR2 FQNEAQ (reference sequence). The CDR3 region has the DNA TGTGCCAGCAGCTTGGGACAGGGTGGCAGAGCTTTCTTT. Amino acids: CASSLGQGGRAFF. Complete variable domain (other parts from reference TRBV7-9 and TRBJ1-1): DTGVSQNPRHKITKRGQNVTFRCDPISEHNRLYWYRQTLGQGPEFLTYFQNEAQLEKSRLLSDRFSAERPKGSFSTLEIQRTEQGDSAMYLCASSLGQGGRAFFGQGTRLTVV.

This chain's CDR3 is CASLRGGQETQYF. The CDR3 coding sequence is TGTGCCAGCCTTAGGGGAGGCCAAGAGACCCAGTACTTC. This sequence joins TRBV2 and TRBJ2-5; D perhaps matches TRBD2 (6 bases). V was clipped by 8 bases and J by 1 base, with 11 bases between them. The CDR3 is 13 amino acids. Germline V gene data show CDR1 as SNHLY and CDR2 as FYNNEI.

The J gene is TRBJ1-1, the V gene TRBV7-3; maybe TRBD1 (6 bases). V dropped 5 bases and J dropped 5 bases, with 15 bases sitting between them. The CDR3 consists of 14 residues. Looked up from germline, CDR1 is SGHTA and CDR2 is FQGTGA. The CDR3 region is CASSLNRDGTEAFF. In DNA, the CDR3 is TGTGCCAGCAGCCTCAACAGGGACGGTACTGAAGCTTTCTTT.

V is TRBV7-2 and J is TRBJ2-7, with TRBD2 matching over 10 bases. Per germline, CDR1 SGHTA and CDR2 FQGNSA. V dropped 3 bases and J dropped 0; count of bases not matched to a gene: 14. The CDR3 length is 19 residues. The CDR3 region is CASSFRRGASGGSSYEQYF. The CDR3 DNA reads as TGTGCCAGCAGCTTCCGCCGGGGGGCTAGCGGGGGAAGCTCCTACGAGCAGTACTTC.

This chain uses TRBV10-3 with TRBJ2-5, with a tentative D call TRBD2 (5 bases). CDR3 length: 15 residues. V was shortened by 2 bases and J by 3 bases, with 13 bases between the two germline ends. Per germline, CDR1 ENHRY and CDR2 SYGVKD. Here the CDR3 DNA reads TGTGCCATCAGTGAGACGGGAAATGCGAAAGAGACCCAGTACTTC. This gives the protein CAISETGNAKETQYF.

The chain recombines TRBV14 with TRBJ2-5; 7 nucleotides align to TRBD2. The germline V gene encodes CDR1 SGHDN and CDR2 FVKESK. CDR3 size: 14 residues. The V gene end was trimmed by 4 bases and the J gene end by 4 bases; junction bases not matched to a gene: 6. The CDR3 sequence: CASSLGGGGETQYF. The CDR3 DNA reads TGTGCCAGCAGCCTCGGCGGCGGGGGAGAGACCCAGTACTTC.

The rearrangement uses TRBV7-2 and TRBJ2-1; 8 bases are shared with TRBD2. The V and J ends lost 1 base and 7 bases, in that order; junction bases with no gene match: 12. Germline CDR1 SGHTA, CDR2 FQGNSA. This CDR3 comprises 17 residues. CDR3 bases: TGTGCCAGCAGCTTAGGGGCGGGGGGAGTCAGTGGGAATGAGCAGTTCTTC. Translated, it gives CASSLGAGGVSGNEQFF.

Here the CDR3 DNA reads TGCGCCAGCAGCCCCGGGGCGCGGAGCGGGGCCTACGAGCAGTACTTC. Protein: CASSPGARSGAYEQYF. The gene calls are TRBV5-1 and TRBJ2-7, with 7 nucleotides matching TRBD2. Per the germline V gene, CDR1 is SGHRS and CDR2 is YFSETQ. This CDR3 comprises 16 residues. The V gene end was trimmed by 4 bases and the J gene end by 2 bases; junction bases not matched to a gene: 12.

This chain connects TRBV7-2 to TRBJ2-1; TRBD1 is a possible D gene (5 bases). Germline CDR1 SGHTA, CDR2 FQGNSA. Trimming left V 1 base short and J 10 bases short, with 8 bases between. CDR3 size: 12 residues. The CDR3 coding sequence is TGTGCCAGCAGCTTAGGGGGCTGGGAGCAGTTCTTC. Protein: CASSLGGWEQFF.

In its sample, this clone was seen a few times. The chain carries TRBV6-6 and TRBJ2-7; 9 bases agree with TRBD2. V was pared by 5 bases and J by 7 bases, with 9 bases of the junction left unmatched. The CDR3 consists of 14 residues. Germline CDR1 reads MNHNY; CDR2 reads SVGAGI (reference sequence). The CDR3 region has the DNA TGTGCCAGCAGTCCGCTAGCGGGGCCCGGGGAGCAGTACTTC. It translates to CASSPLAGPGEQYF.

As concerns this clone: Within the sample, other DNA sequences also encode this same CDR3. The chain links TRBV7-2 to TRBJ2-2; TRBD2 agrees at 8 bases. The CDR3 runs 18 residues. Germline V CDR1 and CDR2: SGHTA, FQGNSA. Unmatched junction bases numbered 12, after V lost 2 bases and J lost 4 bases. The CDR3 reads CASSLSGRLAGRTGELFF. CDR3 nucleotides: TGTGCCAGCAGCTTATCGGGGAGGCTAGCGGGTCGCACCGGGGAGCTGTTTTTT.

V usage is TRBV28 and J usage is TRBJ2-3; maybe TRBD1 (6 bases). With 6 bases removed from V and 9 bases from J, the gap between germline ends came to 10 bases. The CDR3 contains 11 residues. Germline-derived CDR1 and CDR2 are MDHEN and SYDVKM. The CDR3 region is CASRWQGTQYF. CDR3 sequence (DNA): TGTGCCAGCAGGTGGCAGGGGACGCAGTATTTT.

The chain is built from TRBV7-3 and TRBJ1-1, with D unclear. The CDR3 covers 13 residues. V was shortened by 5 bases and J by 1 base, with 8 bases between the two germline ends. CDR1 is SGHTA and CDR2 is FQGTGA in the germline V gene. The DNA of the CDR3 is TGTGCCAGCAGCCTCACAAGGAACACTGAAGCTTTCTTT. Its translation is CASSLTRNTEAFF.

The chain employs TRBV7-9 and TRBJ2-5; a possible D gene is TRBD2 (5 bases). CDR1 and CDR2 from the germline V gene are SEHNR and FQNEAQ (reference sequence). This CDR3 has 13 amino acids. Trimming left V 5 bases short and J 6 bases short, with 13 bases between. CDR3 coding DNA: TGTGCCAGCAGCCCACGGGGAAGTAAGACCCAGTACTTC. Its protein is CASSPRGSKTQYF.